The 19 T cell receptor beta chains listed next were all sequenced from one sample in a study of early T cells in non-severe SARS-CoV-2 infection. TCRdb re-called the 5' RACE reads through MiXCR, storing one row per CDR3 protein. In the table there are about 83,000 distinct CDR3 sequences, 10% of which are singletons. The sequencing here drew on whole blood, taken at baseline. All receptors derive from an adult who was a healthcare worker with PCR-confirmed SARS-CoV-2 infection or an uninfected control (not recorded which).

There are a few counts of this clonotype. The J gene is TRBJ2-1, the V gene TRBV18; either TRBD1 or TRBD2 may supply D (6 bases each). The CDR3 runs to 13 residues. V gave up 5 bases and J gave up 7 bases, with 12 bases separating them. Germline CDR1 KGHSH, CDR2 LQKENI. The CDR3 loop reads CASSGGGRNEQFF. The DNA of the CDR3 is TGTGCCAGCTCAGGAGGGGGGAGGAATGAGCAGTTCTTC.

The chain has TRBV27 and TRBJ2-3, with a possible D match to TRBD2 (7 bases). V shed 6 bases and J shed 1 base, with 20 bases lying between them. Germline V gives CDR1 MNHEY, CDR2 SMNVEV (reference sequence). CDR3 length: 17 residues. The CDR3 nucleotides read TGTGCCAGCAGCAAAGGAGGGGGGGCCTGGGGCACAGATACGCAGTATTTT. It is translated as CASSKGGGAWGTDTQYF.

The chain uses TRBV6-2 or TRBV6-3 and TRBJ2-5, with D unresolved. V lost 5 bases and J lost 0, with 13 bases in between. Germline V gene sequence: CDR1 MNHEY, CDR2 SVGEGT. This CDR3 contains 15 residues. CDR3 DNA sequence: TGTGCCAGCAGTACCCGAAAGGGCCACCAAGAGACCCAGTACTTC. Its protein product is CASSTRKGHQETQYF.

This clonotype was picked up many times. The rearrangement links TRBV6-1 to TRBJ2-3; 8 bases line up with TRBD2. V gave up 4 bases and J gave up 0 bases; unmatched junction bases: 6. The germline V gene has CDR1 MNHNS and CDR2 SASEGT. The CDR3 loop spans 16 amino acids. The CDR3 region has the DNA TGTGCCAGCAGTGTAGCGGGAACTCCAAGCACAGATACGCAGTATTTT. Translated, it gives CASSVAGTPSTDTQYF.

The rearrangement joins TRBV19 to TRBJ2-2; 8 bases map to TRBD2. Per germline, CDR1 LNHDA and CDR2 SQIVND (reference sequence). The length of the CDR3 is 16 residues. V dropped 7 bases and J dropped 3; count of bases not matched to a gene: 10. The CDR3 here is CASTPLSGMYTGELFF. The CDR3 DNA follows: TGTGCCAGTACCCCCCTTAGCGGGATGTACACCGGGGAGCTGTTTTTT.

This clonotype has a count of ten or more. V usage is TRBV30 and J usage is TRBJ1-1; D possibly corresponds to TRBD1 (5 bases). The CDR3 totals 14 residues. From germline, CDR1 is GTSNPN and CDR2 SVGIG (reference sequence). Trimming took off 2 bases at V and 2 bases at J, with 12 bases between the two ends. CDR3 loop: CAWSFGAGNTEAFF. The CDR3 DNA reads TGTGCCTGGAGTTTCGGGGCGGGAAACACTGAAGCTTTCTTT.

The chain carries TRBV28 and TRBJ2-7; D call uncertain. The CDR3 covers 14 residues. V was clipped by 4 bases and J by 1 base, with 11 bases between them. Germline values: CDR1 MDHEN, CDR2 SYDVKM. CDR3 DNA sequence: TGTGCCAGCAGTTACAGAGAGGTATCCTACGAGCAGTACTTC. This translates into CASSYREVSYEQYF.

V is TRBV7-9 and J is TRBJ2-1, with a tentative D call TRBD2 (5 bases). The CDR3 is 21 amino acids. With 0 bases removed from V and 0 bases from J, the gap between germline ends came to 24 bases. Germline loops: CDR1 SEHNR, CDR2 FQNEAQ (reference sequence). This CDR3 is CASSLAYGPARSGNSYNEQFF. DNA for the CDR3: TGTGCCAGCAGCTTAGCGTACGGTCCGGCCCGCTCGGGGAACTCCTACAATGAGCAGTTCTTC.

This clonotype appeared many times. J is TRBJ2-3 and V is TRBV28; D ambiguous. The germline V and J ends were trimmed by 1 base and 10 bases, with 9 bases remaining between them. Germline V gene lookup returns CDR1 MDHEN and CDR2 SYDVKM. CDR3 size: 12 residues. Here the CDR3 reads CASSLFSSAQYF. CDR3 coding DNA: TGTGCCAGCAGTTTATTTTCCTCGGCGCAGTATTTT.

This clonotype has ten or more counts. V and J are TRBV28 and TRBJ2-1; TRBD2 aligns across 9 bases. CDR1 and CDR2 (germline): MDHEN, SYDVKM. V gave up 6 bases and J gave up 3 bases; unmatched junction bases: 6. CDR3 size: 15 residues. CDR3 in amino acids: CASSLGGRVYNEQFF. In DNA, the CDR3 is TGTGCCAGCAGCTTGGGCGGGAGGGTCTACAATGAGCAGTTCTTC. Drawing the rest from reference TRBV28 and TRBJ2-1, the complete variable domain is DVKVTQSSRYLVKRTGEKVFLECVQDMDHENMFWYRQDPGLGLRLIYFSYDVKMKEKGDIPEGYSVSREKKERFSLILESASTNQTSMYLCASSLGGRVYNEQFFGPGTRLTVL.

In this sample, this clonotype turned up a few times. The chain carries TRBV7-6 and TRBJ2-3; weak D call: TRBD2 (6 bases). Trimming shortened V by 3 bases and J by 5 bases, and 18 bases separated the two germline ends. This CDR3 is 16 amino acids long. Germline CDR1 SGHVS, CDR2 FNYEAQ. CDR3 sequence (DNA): TGTGCCAGCAGCTTCGGGTCCGGAGGGCCGGGAGATACGCAGTATTTT. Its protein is CASSFGSGGPGDTQYF.

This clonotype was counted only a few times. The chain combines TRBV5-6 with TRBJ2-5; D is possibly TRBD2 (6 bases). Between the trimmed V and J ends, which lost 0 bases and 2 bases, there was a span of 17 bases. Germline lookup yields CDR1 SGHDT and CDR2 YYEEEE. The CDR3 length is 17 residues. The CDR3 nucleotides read TGTGCCAGCAGCTTGGTCGGCCAGCGGGCGCCACAAGAGACCCAGTACTTC. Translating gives CASSLVGQRAPQETQYF.

CDR3 nucleotide sequence: TGTGCCAGCAGTGACGGGGTTGACAACACCGGGGAGCTGTTTTTT. Translation: CASSDGVDNTGELFF. V and J are TRBV6-4 and TRBJ2-2, with D unclear. Germline CDR1 is MRHNA and CDR2 is SNTAGT. The CDR3 length is 15 residues. The V end was cut by 2 bases, the J end by 2 bases, with 9 bases between.

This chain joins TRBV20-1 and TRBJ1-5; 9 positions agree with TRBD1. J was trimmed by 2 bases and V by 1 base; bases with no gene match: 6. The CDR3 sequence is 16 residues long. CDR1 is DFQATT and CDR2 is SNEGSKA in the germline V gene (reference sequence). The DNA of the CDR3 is TGCAGTGCTAGAGGGACAGGGGAAGGGGGCAATCAGCCCCAGCATTTT. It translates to CSARGTGEGGNQPQHF.

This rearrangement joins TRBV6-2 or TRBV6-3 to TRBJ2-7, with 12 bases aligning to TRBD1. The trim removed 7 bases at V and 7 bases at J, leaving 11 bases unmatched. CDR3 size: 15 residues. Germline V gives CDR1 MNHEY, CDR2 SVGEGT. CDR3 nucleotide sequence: TGTGCCAGCAACGACCCGGGACAGGGGGCTTGGGAGCAGTACTTC. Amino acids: CASNDPGQGAWEQYF.

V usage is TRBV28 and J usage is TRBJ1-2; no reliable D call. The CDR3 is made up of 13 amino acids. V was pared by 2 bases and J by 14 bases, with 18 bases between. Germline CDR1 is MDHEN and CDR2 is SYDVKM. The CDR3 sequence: CASSLGATRQCTF. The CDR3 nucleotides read TGTGCCAGCAGTTTAGGAGCGACACGGCAGTGTACCTTC.

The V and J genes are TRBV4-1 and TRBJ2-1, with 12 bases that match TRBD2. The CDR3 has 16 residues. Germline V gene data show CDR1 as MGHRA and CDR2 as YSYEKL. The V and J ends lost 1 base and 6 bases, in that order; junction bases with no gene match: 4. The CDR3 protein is CASSQGLAGAFNEQFF. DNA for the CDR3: TGCGCCAGCAGCCAAGGACTAGCGGGAGCTTTCAATGAGCAGTTCTTC.

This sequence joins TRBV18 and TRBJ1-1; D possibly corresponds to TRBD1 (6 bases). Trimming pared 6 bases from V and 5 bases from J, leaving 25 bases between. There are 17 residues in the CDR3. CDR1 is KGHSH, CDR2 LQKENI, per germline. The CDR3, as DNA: TGTGCCAGCTCGCCTCTCTCGTCGTCAGGGGCAGGAACTGAAGCTTTCTTT. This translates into CASSPLSSSGAGTEAFF.

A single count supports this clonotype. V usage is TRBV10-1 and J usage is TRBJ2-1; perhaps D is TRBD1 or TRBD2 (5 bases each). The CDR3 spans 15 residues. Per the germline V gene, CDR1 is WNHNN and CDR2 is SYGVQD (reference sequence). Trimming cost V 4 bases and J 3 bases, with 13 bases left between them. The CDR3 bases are TGCGCCAGCAGTGGGTCCAGGGACGGCTACAATGAGCAGTTCTTC. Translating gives CASSGSRDGYNEQFF.